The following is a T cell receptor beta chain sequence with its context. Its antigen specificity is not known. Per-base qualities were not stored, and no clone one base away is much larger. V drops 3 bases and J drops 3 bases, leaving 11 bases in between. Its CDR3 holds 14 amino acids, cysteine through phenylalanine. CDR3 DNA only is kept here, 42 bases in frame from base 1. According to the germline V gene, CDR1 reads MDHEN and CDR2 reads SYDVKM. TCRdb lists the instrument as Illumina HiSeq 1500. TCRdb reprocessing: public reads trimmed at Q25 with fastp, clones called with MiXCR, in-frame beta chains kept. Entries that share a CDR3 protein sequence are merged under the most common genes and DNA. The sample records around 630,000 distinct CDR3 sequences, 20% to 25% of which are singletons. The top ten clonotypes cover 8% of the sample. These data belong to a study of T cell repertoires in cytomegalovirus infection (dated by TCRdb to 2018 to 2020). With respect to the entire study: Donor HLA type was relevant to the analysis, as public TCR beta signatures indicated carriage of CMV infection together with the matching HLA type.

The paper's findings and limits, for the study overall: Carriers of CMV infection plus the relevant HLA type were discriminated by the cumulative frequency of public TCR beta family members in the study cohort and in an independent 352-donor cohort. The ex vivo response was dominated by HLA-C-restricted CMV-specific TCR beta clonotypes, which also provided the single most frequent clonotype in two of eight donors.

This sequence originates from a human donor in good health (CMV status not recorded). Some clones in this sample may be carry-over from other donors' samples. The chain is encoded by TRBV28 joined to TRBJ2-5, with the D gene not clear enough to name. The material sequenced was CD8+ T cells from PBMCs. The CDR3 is CASSLTDLKETQYF. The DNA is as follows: TGTGCCAGCAGTTTGACTGACTTGAAAGAGACCCAGTACTTC.